Presented here are 21 T cell receptor beta chains from one specimen sequenced in a study of cytomegalovirus exposure and HLA in healthy donors. Use of 60 Vbeta and 13 Jbeta primers characterized the PCR. Method: immunoSEQ multiplex PCR; TCRdb's copy keeps in-frame clones and lacks some. The data contain approximately 93,000 clones, under 85% of them seen just once; the ten biggest clones take up about 3.5%. Material: PBMCs. The receptors come from a woman aged 40-49 years in good health and CMV-seronegative.

This clone was seen just once. V usage is TRBV4-3 and J usage is TRBJ1-3; D possibly corresponds to TRBD1 (5 bases). CDR3 length equals 19 residues. Germline-derived CDR1 and CDR2 are LGHNA and YSLEER. The V and J ends lost 1 base and 1 base respectively, with 20 bases between them. The CDR3 bases are TGCGCCAGCAGCCAAGCCCCGCAGGGTTCGGGTTTTTCTGGAAACACCATATATTTT. Translated, it gives CASSQAPQGSGFSGNTIYF.

The chain is built from TRBV6-4 and TRBJ2-1; 7 nucleotides line up with TRBD2. The length of the CDR3 is 14 residues. V lost 3 bases and J lost 8; bases outside the gene matches: 7. Germline CDR1 and CDR2: MRHNA and SNTAGT. The CDR3 sequence: CASSESEGGHEQFF. As DNA, the CDR3 is TGTGCCAGCAGTGAGAGCGAGGGAGGGCATGAGCAGTTCTTC.

The V and J genes are TRBV25-1 and TRBJ2-7, with 7 bases matching TRBD1. The CDR3 runs 14 residues. The junction had 5 bases not matched to a gene; V was cut back by 2 bases and J by 4 bases. Germline-derived CDR1 and CDR2 are MGHDK and SYGVNS. This CDR3 is CASSETGEKYEQYF. CDR3 nucleotides: TGTGCCAGCAGTGAAACAGGGGAAAAGTACGAGCAGTACTTC.

This rearrangement joins TRBV5-1 to TRBJ2-2; 7 nucleotides align to TRBD2. The CDR3 runs to 16 residues. The V segment lost 4 bases and the J segment 0 bases; nucleotides outside the gene matches: 6. CDR1 is SGHRS and CDR2 is YFSETQ in the germline V gene. CDR3 in amino acids: CASSHLAASNTGELFF. The CDR3 DNA follows: TGCGCCAGCAGCCATCTAGCGGCCTCGAACACCGGGGAGCTGTTTTTT.

The chain combines TRBV6-5 with TRBJ1-5; no clear D gene. The CDR3 length is 13 residues. CDR1 and CDR2 (germline): MNHEY, SVGAGI. V lost 5 bases and J lost 5, with 10 bases in between. In DNA, the CDR3 is TGTGCCAGCAGTGACCCGGGTGATCAGCCCCAGCATTTT. This translates into CASSDPGDQPQHF.

The chain uses TRBV6-1 and TRBJ2-2; no firm D call. Trimming took 4 bases from V and 3 from J, leaving 15 bases between them. The CDR3 spans 16 residues. Germline CDR1 reads MNHNS; CDR2 reads SASEGT. The CDR3 loop is CASSGRPGRYTGELFF. The CDR3 coding sequence is TGTGCCAGCAGTGGCCGTCCCGGCAGGTACACCGGGGAGCTGTTTTTT.

The count of this clone is one. The chain joins TRBV2 to TRBJ1-2; TRBD1 agrees at 9 bases. Germline loops: CDR1 SNHLY, CDR2 FYNNEI. V was pared by 6 bases and J by 6 bases, with 11 bases of the junction left unmatched. The CDR3 is made up of 15 amino acids. The CDR3 loop is CASSRNPTGGDGYTF. The CDR3 bases are TGTGCCAGCAGCCGAAACCCAACAGGGGGCGATGGCTACACCTTC.

The DNA of the CDR3 is TGTGCCAGCAGCACCGATTTAGACAGGGGGCCAACGGATACGCAGTATTTT. It is translated as CASSTDLDRGPTDTQYF. The rearrangement links TRBV21-1 to TRBJ2-3; TRBD1, as called in the table, went unchecked against the DNA. TRBV21-1 counts as a pseudogene. The CDR3 is 17 residues long.

This clone appeared once. The gene calls are TRBV7-9 and TRBJ2-5; 7 bases are shared with TRBD1. The assigned J gene may be wrong: the sequence end matches TRBJ2-7 better. CDR1 and CDR2 (germline): SEHNR, FQNEAQ (reference sequence). The CDR3 is made up of 14 amino acids. CDR3 coding DNA: TGTGCCAGCAGTCGACAGGGACAGAACTACGAGCAGTACTTC. Encoded protein: CASSRQGQNYEQYF.

This clone was seen only once. The V and J genes are TRBV27 and TRBJ1-2; the match to TRBD1 covers 7 bases. This CDR3 is 16 amino acids long. Germline CDR1 is MNHEY and CDR2 is SMNVEV (reference sequence). V trimming: 6 bases; J trimming: 8 bases; junction bases outside the gene matches: 18. The CDR3 nucleotides are TGTGCCAGCAGAACTAGCCGGGGGACAGACGGCGCCGGCTACACCTTC. This encodes CASRTSRGTDGAGYTF.

The chain carries TRBV28 and TRBJ1-6, with 8 bases fitting TRBD1. CDR1 and CDR2 from the germline V gene are MDHEN and SYDVKM. The CDR3 has 12 residues. The V segment lost 1 base and the J segment 14 bases; nucleotides outside the gene matches: 1. The chain's CDR3 is CASSLLTGALHF. The DNA for the CDR3 is TGTGCCAGCAGTTTATTGACAGGGGCCCTCCACTTT.

The chain has TRBV7-2 and TRBJ1-3; D not certain. Germline-derived CDR1 and CDR2 are SGHTA and FQGNSA. Deletions cut 4 bases from V and 2 bases from J, with 15 bases between. The CDR3 is 16 amino acids. The CDR3 loop reads CASSSDAVVPGNTIYF. The CDR3 coding sequence is TGTGCCAGCAGCTCCGATGCAGTCGTCCCTGGAAACACCATATATTTT. The full variable domain, with the rest looked up from reference TRBV7-2 and TRBJ1-3, is GAGVSQSPSNKVTEKGKDVELRCDPISGHTALYWYRQSLGQGLEFLIYFQGNSAPDKSGLPSDRFSAERTGGSVSTLTIQRTQQEDSAVYLCASSSDAVVPGNTIYFGEGSWLTVV.

The V gene is TRBV30, the J gene TRBJ2-5, with D unclear. The last part of the DNA fits TRBJ2-7 better; the J call may be wrong. The CDR3 loop spans 11 amino acids. CDR1 is GTSNPN, CDR2 SVGIG, per germline (reference sequence). CDR3 amino acids: CAWSYINEQYF. Here the CDR3 DNA reads TGTGCCTGGAGTTATATTAACGAGCAGTACTTC.

J is TRBJ1-5 and V is TRBV29-1; D is possibly TRBD1 (6 bases). The CDR3 consists of 13 residues. Trimming took off 4 bases at V and 5 bases at J, with 12 bases between the two ends. Germline V gene lookup returns CDR1 SQVTM and CDR2 ANQGSEA. The CDR3: CSVAQGRDQPQHF. The CDR3 DNA reads TGCAGCGTTGCACAGGGTCGCGATCAGCCCCAGCATTTT.

As DNA, the CDR3 is TGTGCCACCAGCAGAGCGGGACAAACCTACTCTGGAAACACCATATATTTT. Protein: CATSRAGQTYSGNTIYF. The chain uses TRBV15 and TRBJ1-3; tentatively, D is TRBD1 (6 bases). Germline CDR1 reads LNHNV; CDR2 reads YYDKDF (reference sequence). The CDR3 is 17 amino acids. The V end lost 1 base, the J end lost 0 bases, and 13 bases lay between the germline ends.

This clone has just a few counts. The chain joins TRBV6-4 to TRBJ1-1; tentative D call: TRBD1 (5 bases). CDR3 size: 14 residues. V was clipped by 2 bases and J by 1 base, with 8 bases between them. The V gene's germline CDR1 is MRHNA and CDR2 SNTAGT. The CDR3 loop is CASSDGGENTEAFF. CDR3 DNA sequence: TGTGCCAGCAGTGACGGAGGGGAGAACACTGAAGCTTTCTTT.

In its sample, this clone was seen once. The rearrangement joins TRBV5-1 to TRBJ2-3, with 8 bases identical to TRBD2. Germline V gene sequence: CDR1 SGHRS, CDR2 YFSETQ. Germline trimming cut 3 bases from V and 1 base from J; bases unmatched to any gene: 7. This CDR3 has 16 residues. The CDR3 spells CASSYRAGEGTDTQYF. Here the CDR3 DNA reads TGCGCCAGCAGCTATAGAGCGGGAGAGGGCACAGATACGCAGTATTTT. The variable domain in full, completed from reference TRBV5-1 and TRBJ2-3, reads KAGVTQTPRYLIKTRGQQVTLSCSPISGHRSVSWYQQTPGQGLQFLFEYFSETQRNKGNFPGRFSGRQFSNSRSEMNVSTLELGDSALYLCASSYRAGEGTDTQYFGPGTRLTVL.

The chain is built from TRBV21-1 and TRBJ2-1; the table's D call of TRBD2 was not tested on the DNA. TRBV21-1 is reported as a pseudogene. CDR3 length equals 13 residues. The DNA for the CDR3 is TGTGCCAGCAGCCACCGGGATCACGAGGGGCAGTTCTTC. Translation: CASSHRDHEGQFF.

This clone was detected only a few times. V is TRBV6-1 and J is TRBJ2-7, with 10 nucleotides matching TRBD1. The trim removed 4 bases at V and 1 base at J, leaving 7 bases unmatched. Germline V lookup: CDR1 MNHNS, CDR2 SASEGT. This CDR3 has 16 amino acids. CDR3 nucleotides: TGTGCCAGCAGTGGCGGGACAGGGGAAGGGTCCTACGAGCAGTACTTC. This codes for CASSGGTGEGSYEQYF.

CDR3: CASRASGSIKTQYF. DNA of the CDR3: TGTGCCAGCAGGGCTAGCGGGAGTATAAAGACCCAGTACTTC. The gene calls are TRBV28 and TRBJ2-5, with TRBD2 matching over 10 bases. CDR3 length: 14 residues. Germline CDR1 MDHEN, CDR2 SYDVKM. V lost 6 bases to trimming and J lost 6 bases; unmatched junction nucleotides: 7.

The count of this clone is one. The V and J genes are TRBV7-9 and TRBJ2-3; 12 bases are a match to TRBD2. CDR3 length: 15 amino acids. The V gene's germline CDR1 is SEHNR and CDR2 FQNEAQ (reference sequence). J was trimmed by 10 bases and V by 0 bases; bases with no gene match: 5. CDR3 in DNA: TGTGCCAGCAGCTTAGCCGGGACTAGCGGGCTTCCGCAGTATTTT. This translates into CASSLAGTSGLPQYF.